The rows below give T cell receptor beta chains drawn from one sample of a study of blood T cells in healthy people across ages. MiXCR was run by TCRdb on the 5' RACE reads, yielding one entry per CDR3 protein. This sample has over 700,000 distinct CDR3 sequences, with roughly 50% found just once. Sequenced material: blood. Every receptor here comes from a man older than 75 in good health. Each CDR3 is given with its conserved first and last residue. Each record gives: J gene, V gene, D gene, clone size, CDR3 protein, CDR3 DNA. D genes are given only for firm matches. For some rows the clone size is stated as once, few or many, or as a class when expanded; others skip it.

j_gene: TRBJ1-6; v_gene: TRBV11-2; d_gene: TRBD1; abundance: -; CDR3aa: CASSRQGGPYSPLHF; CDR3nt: TGTGCCAGCAGCCGCCAAGGGGGCCCTTATTCACCCCTCCACTTT
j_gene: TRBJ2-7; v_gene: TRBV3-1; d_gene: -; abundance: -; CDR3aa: CASSQGTPLEQNF; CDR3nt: TGTGCCAGCAGCCAGGGGACCCCCCTCGAGCAGAACTTC
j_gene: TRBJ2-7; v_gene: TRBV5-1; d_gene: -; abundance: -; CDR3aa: CASSFPRGGQYF; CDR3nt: TGCGCCAGCAGCTTCCCCCGGGGAGGACAGTACTTC
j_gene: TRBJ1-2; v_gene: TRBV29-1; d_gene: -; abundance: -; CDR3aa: CSVGTGENYGYTF; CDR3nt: TGCAGCGTTGGGACGGGAGAAAACTATGGCTACACCTTC
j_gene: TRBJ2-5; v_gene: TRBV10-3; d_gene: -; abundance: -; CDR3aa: CAIRPDYQQETQYF; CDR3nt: TGTGCCATCAGACCGGACTACCAGCAAGAGACCCAGTACTTC
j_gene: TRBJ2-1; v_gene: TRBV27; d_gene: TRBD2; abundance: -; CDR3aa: CASREESSYNEQFF; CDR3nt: TGTGCCAGCCGGGAGGAAAGCTCCTACAATGAGCAGTTCTTC
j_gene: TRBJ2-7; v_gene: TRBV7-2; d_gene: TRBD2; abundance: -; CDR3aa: CASSYTGTSGYEQYF; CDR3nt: TGTGCCAGCAGCTATACCGGGACTAGCGGCTACGAGCAGTACTTC
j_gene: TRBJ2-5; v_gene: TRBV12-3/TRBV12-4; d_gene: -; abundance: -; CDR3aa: CASSFGIETQYF; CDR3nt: TGTGCCAGCAGTTTCGGAATTGAGACCCAGTACTTC
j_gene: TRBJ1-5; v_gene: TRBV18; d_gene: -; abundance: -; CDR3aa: CASSLGSVDQPQHF; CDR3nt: TGTGCCAGCTCACTTGGGTCGGTCGATCAGCCCCAGCATTTT
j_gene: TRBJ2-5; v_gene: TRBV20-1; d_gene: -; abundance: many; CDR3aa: CSGGQGETQYF; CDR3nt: TGCAGTGGGGGCCAGGGGGAGACCCAGTACTTC
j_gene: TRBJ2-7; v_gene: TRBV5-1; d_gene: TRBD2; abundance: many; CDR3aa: CASSFSGGSYEQYF; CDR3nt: TGCGCCAGCAGCTTTAGCGGGGGATCCTACGAGCAGTACTTC
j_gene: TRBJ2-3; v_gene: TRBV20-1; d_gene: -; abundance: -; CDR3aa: CSARVGTDTQYF; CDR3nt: TGCAGCGCCAGGGTGGGCACAGATACGCAGTATTTT
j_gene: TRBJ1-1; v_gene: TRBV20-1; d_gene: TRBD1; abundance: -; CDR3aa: CSAPRTGRTTEAFF; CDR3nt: TGCAGTGCTCCCAGGACAGGGAGGACCACTGAAGCTTTCTTT
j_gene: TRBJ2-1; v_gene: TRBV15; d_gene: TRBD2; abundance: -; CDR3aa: CATRLTGGVGNEQFF; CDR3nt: TGTGCCACCAGGTTAACGGGGGGGGTCGGGAATGAGCAGTTCTTC
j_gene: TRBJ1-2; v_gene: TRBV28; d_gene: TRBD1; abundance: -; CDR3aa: CASNRQGVRGYGYTF; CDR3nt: TGTGCCAGCAATCGACAGGGGGTACGTGGCTATGGCTACACCTTC
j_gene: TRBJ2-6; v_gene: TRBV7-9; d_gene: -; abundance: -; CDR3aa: CASSSGRRDSGANVLTF; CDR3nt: TGTGCCAGCAGCTCCGGGCGTAGGGACTCTGGGGCCAACGTCCTGACTTTC
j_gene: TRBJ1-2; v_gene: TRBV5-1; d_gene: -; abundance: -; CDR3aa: CAGSLTMPRQGHGYTF; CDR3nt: TGCGCCGGCAGCTTGACGATGCCAAGGCAGGGGCATGGCTACACCTTC
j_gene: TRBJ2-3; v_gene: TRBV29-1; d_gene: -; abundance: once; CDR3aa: CSVETADTQYF; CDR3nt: TGCAGCGTTGAGACCGCAGATACGCAGTATTTT
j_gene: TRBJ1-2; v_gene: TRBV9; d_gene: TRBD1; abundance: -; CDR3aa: CASSVALPGQGADYGYTF; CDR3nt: TGTGCCAGCAGCGTCGCTCTTCCTGGACAGGGGGCCGACTATGGCTACACCTTC
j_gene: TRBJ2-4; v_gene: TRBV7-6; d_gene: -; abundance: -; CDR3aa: CASSLAEGAGNIQYF; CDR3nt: TGTGCCAGCAGCTTAGCAGAAGGGGCAGGGAACATTCAGTACTTC
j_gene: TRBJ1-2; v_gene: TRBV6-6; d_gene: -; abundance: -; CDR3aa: CASSYGPEGRDYGYTF; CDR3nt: TGTGCCAGCAGTTACGGGCCAGAGGGCAGGGACTATGGCTACACCTTC
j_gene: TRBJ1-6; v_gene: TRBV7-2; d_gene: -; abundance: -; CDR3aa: CASSFGGVYSPLHF; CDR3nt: TGTGCCAGCAGCTTCGGGGGGGTATATTCACCCCTCCACTTT
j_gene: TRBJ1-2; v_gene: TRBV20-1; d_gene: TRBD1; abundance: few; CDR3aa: CSARDPQGANYGYTF; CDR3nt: TGCAGTGCTAGAGATCCCCAGGGGGCTAACTATGGCTACACCTTC
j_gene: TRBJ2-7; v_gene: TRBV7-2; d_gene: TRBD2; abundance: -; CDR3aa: CASTLAGVIYNEQYF; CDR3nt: TGTGCCAGCACCCTAGCGGGAGTTATATACAATGAGCAGTACTTC
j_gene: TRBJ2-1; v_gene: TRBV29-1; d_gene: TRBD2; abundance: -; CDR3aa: CSVRTSGGSNNEQFF; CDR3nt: TGCAGCGTCCGGACTAGCGGGGGGAGTAACAATGAGCAGTTCTTC
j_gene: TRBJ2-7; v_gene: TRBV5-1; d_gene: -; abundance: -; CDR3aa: CASSLLGGETYEQYF; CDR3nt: TGCGCCAGCAGCTTGTTAGGGGGAGAAACCTACGAGCAGTACTTC
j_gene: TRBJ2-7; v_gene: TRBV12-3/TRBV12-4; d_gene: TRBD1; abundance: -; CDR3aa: CASILPGQGDEQYF; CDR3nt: TGTGCCAGCATCCTCCCGGGACAGGGGGACGAGCAGTACTTC
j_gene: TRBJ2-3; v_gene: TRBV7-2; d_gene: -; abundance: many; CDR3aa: CASSLTPEQANTQYF; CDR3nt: TGTGCCAGCAGCTTAACCCCCGAGCAGGCGAATACGCAGTATTTT
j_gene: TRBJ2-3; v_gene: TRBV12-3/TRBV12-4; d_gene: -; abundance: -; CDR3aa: CASSVRGVGTNTQYF; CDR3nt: TGTGCCAGCAGTGTCAGGGGGGTCGGCACAAATACGCAGTATTTT
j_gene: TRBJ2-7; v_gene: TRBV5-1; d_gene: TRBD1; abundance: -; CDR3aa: CASSLPMTGVNYEQYF; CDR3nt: TGCGCCAGCAGCCTACCTATGACAGGGGTAAACTACGAGCAGTACTTC
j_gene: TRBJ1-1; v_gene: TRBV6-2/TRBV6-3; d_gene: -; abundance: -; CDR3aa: CASTRLMNTEAFF; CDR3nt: TGTGCCAGCACGCGGCTAATGAACACTGAAGCTTTCTTT
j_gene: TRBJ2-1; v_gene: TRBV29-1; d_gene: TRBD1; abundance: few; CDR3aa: CSAEGTGGIYNEQFF; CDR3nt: TGCAGCGCGGAGGGGACAGGGGGCATTTACAATGAGCAGTTCTTC
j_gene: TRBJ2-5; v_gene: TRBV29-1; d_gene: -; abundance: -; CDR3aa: CSVHRQGGNEQYF; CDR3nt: TGCAGCGTTCATAGGCAGGGAGGTAATGAGCAGTACTTC
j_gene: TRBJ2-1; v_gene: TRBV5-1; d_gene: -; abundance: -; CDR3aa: CACSLVSGEYNEQFF; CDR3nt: TGCGCCTGCAGCTTGGTTTCGGGGGAGTACAATGAGCAGTTCTTC
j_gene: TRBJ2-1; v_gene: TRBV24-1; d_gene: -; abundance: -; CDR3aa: CATSDVEINTYNEQFF; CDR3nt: TGTGCCACCAGTGACGTGGAGATCAACACCTACAATGAGCAGTTCTTC
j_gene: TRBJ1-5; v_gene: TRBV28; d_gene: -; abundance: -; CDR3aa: CASSFPDSGALWQPQHF; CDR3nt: TGTGCCAGCAGTTTCCCGGACAGCGGAGCACTATGGCAGCCCCAGCATTTT
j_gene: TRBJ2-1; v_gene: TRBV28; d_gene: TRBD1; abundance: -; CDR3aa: CASSPLPGTVPYNEQFF; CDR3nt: TGTGCCAGCAGTCCCCTGCCGGGGACAGTACCTTACAATGAGCAGTTCTTC
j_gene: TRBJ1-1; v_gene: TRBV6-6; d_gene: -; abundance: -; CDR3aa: CASSLSGQGITEAFF; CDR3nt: TGTGCCAGCAGTCTATCGGGGCAGGGGATCACTGAAGCTTTCTTT
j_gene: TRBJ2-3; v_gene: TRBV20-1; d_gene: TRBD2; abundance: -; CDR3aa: CSATTSGSNHRYAYF; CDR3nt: TGCAGTGCAACGACTAGCGGGAGTAACCACAGATACGCGTATTTT
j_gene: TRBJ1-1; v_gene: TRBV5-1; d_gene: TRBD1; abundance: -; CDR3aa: CASRFLITGGTEAFF; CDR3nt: TGCGCCAGCAGATTTCTTATAACAGGGGGCACTGAAGCTTTCTTT
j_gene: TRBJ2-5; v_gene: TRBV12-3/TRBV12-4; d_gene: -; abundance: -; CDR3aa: CASTSFRDRGRTQYF; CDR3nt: TGTGCCAGCACCTCGTTCCGGGACCGCGGAAGGACCCAGTACTTC
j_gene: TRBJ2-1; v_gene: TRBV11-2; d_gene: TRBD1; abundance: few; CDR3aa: CASSWDRANNEQFF; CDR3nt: TGTGCCAGCAGCTGGGACAGGGCCAACAATGAGCAGTTCTTC
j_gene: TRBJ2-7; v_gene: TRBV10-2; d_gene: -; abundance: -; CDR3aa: CASSLTGSVAGHSPYEQYF; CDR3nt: TGCGCCAGCAGTCTGACAGGGTCGGTAGCGGGACACAGCCCCTACGAGCAGTACTTC
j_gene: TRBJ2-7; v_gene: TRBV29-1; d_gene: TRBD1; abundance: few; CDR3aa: CSAGTGAYEQYF; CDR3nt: TGCAGCGCGGGGACAGGAGCCTACGAGCAGTACTTC
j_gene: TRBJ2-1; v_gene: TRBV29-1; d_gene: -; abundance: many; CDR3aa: CSVEPGVNEQFF; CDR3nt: TGCAGCGTTGAACCTGGTGTCAATGAGCAGTTCTTC
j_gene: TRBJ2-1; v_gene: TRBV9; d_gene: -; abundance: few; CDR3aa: CASSARGYEQFF; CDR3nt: TGTGCCAGCAGCGCCCGGGGGTATGAGCAGTTCTTC
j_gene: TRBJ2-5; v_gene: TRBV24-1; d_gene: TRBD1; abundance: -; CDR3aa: CATSDSGTGRETQYF; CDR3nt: TGTGCCACCAGTGACTCCGGGACAGGGAGAGAGACCCAGTACTTC
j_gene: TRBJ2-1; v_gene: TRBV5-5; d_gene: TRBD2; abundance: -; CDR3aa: CASSLAAGVVYNEQFF; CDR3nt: TGTGCCAGCAGCTTGGCGGCGGGAGTCGTCTACAATGAGCAGTTCTTC
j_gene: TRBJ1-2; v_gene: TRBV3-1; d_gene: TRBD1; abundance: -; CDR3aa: CASSQGEGTADTF; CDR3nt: TGTGCCAGCAGCCAGGGGGAGGGGACAGCGGACACCTTC
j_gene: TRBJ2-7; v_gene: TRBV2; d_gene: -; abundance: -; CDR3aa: CASSDGTSGEQYF; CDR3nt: TGTGCCAGCAGTGACGGGACTTCGGGCGAGCAGTACTTC
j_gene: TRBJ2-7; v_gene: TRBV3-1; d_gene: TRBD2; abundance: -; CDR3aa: CASSLWTSPYEQYF; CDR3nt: TGTGCCAGCAGCTTATGGACTAGTCCCTACGAGCAGTACTTC
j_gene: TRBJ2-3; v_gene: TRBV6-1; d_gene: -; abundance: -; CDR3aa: CASNRGDRRADTQYF; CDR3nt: TGTGCCAGCAACCGCGGGGACCGAAGGGCAGATACGCAGTATTTT
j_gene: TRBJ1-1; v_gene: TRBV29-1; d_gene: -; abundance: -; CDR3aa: CSVEYNTEAFF; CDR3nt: TGCAGCGTTGAGTACAACACTGAAGCTTTCTTT
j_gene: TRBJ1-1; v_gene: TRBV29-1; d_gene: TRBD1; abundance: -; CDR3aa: CSVGGQGSEAFF; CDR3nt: TGCAGCGTTGGGGGACAGGGGAGTGAAGCTTTCTTT